This T cell receptor beta chain was identified in a study of blood T cell repertoires in COVID-19. The wider study: The samples span acute and convalescent COVID-19 from the United States, Italy and Spain. PBMCs, B-cell-depleted T cells, or T cells were the source of the cDNA or gDNA that made up the material.

Sequencing used immunoSEQ multiplex PCR; TCRdb keeps in-frame clones, though not all of them. The sample includes 250,000 to 350,000 clones, 88% of them seen just once. Germline values: CDR1 MDHEN, CDR2 SYDVKM. The CDR3 is made up of 12 amino acids. Between the trimmed V and J ends, which lost 6 bases and 8 bases, there was a span of 11 bases. The J gene is TRBJ2-1, the V gene TRBV28, with D possibly TRBD1 on 5 matching bases. The sample comprised PBMCs or T cells enriched from blood (not recorded which). This TCR was recovered from a woman aged 45-65 years who had recovered from COVID-19. CDR3 loop: CASRTQGHEQFF. For the CDR3, the DNA is TGTGCCAGCAGGACCCAGGGCCATGAGCAGTTCTTC.